This note documents a single T cell receptor beta chain sequence. For the second PCR, which ran for about 6 to 11 cycles, a sample-barcoded 5' primer and a J-beta primer mix were used. TCRdb re-derived calls from the 5' RACE reads in MiXCR, one entry per CDR3 protein. The sample shows around 870,000 distinct CDR3 sequences, 29% of them seen only once. This entry comes from a study of blood T cells in healthy people across ages. There are 17 residues in the CDR3. Germline CDR1 reads DFQATT; CDR2 reads SNEGSKA (reference sequence). V lost 3 bases to trimming and J lost 3 bases; unmatched junction nucleotides: 10.

The genes are TRBV20-1 and TRBJ2-1; 11 nucleotides align to TRBD2. This TCR was recovered from a woman older than 75 in good health. The sequenced sample was blood. The CDR3 DNA reads as TGCAGTGCTAGTGGGCTGACTAGCGGGATGGGCTACAATGAGCAGTTCTTC. This codes for CSASGLTSGMGYNEQFF.